Here is one T cell receptor beta chain with its context. The antigen remains unidentified. TCRdb analysed the reads with MiXCR anew, one entry per CDR3 protein. This sample yields over 90,000 distinct CDR3 sequences, of which more than 15% are seen a single time; over 8% belongs to the top ten. This sample is drawn from a study of T cell repertoires in cytomegalovirus infection. The study, taken as a whole, reports: CMV-specific TCR beta clonotypes restricted by HLA-C dominated the ex vivo response.

The CDR3 has 18 residues. Germline CDR1 and CDR2: LNHDA and SQIVND (reference sequence). The V and J ends lost 3 bases and 0 bases respectively, with 20 bases between them. Sequenced sample: PBMCs. The V gene is TRBV19, the J gene TRBJ1-1, with TRBD1 as a possible D gene (5 bases). The receptor was derived from a human donor in good health (CMV status not recorded). Some clones in this sample may be carry-over from other donors' samples. The DNA of the CDR3 is TGTGCCAGTAGTATTTCCCAATGGAACCCAGGGCTGAACACTGAAGCTTTCTTT. It codes for CASSISQWNPGLNTEAFF.